A single sample gave rise to the 12 T cell receptor beta chains below, sequenced in a study of T cells in Graves' hyperthyroidism and ophthalmopathy. Amplification targeted TCR beta CDR3 regions from RNA transcripts. Researchers ran a first-round RT-PCR on the TCR CDR3 using the HTBI primer set. A single record per CDR3 protein comes from TCRdb applying MiXCR to the multiplex PCR reads. The sample consists of roughly 710,000 distinct CDR3 sequences, around 40% of them appearing once. The sequencing sample was made of blood. The receptor set was obtained from a woman in her thirties or forties with Graves' hyperthyroidism.

This clonotype was seen only a few times. The V and J genes are TRBV6-5 and TRBJ1-6, with 9 bases fitting TRBD1. Per the germline V gene, CDR1 is MNHEY and CDR2 is SVGAGI. This CDR3 contains 16 residues. The J segment lost 4 bases and the V segment lost 2 bases, leaving 3 bases of the junction unmatched. The CDR3 sequence: CASSYGTGLYNSPLHF. The CDR3 DNA reads as TGTGCCAGCAGTTACGGGACAGGGTTGTATAATTCACCCCTCCACTTT.

This clonotype showed up many times. This clone may be a read error of a much larger clone one base away. The genes are TRBV29-1 and TRBJ1-2, with D possibly being TRBD1 (6 bases). The germline V gene encodes CDR1 SQVTM and CDR2 ANQGSEA. Between the trimmed V and J ends, which lost 4 bases and 3 bases, there was a span of 9 bases. The CDR3 has 12 amino acids. CDR3 region: CSVGAGDYGYTF. CDR3 sequence (DNA): TGCAGCGTTGGGGCAGGGGACTATGGCTACACCTTC.

This clonotype was observed at least ten times. The chain links TRBV7-2 to TRBJ2-5; D is unresolved. CDR1 is SGHTA and CDR2 is FQGNSA in the germline V gene. The V gene lost 5 bases and the J gene lost 0 bases, with 10 bases spanning the gap. The CDR3 is 14 residues long. The CDR3: CASSVDENQETQYF. CDR3 coding DNA: TGTGCCAGCAGCGTCGACGAGAACCAAGAGACCCAGTACTTC.

This sequence joins TRBV7-9 and TRBJ2-1; the D call may be TRBD1 or TRBD2 (5 bases each). Trimming shortened V by 5 bases and J by 4 bases, and 18 bases separated the two germline ends. This CDR3 spans 16 amino acids. Germline lookup yields CDR1 SEHNR and CDR2 FQNEAQ (reference sequence). CDR3 in amino acids: CASSLLGGAGYNEQFF. In DNA form, the CDR3 reads TGTGCCAGCAGCCTCCTTGGGGGAGCAGGGTACAATGAGCAGTTCTTC.

In this sample, this clonotype turned up many times. V gene TRBV20-1 combines with J gene TRBJ1-5; no clear D gene. Germline values: CDR1 DFQATT, CDR2 SNEGSKA (reference sequence). The V end was cut by 2 bases, the J end by 2 bases, with 7 bases between. CDR3 size: 13 residues. The CDR3 DNA reads TGCAGTGCTAGATTTGGAGGCAATCAGCCCCAGCATTTT. This encodes CSARFGGNQPQHF.

This clonotype was recorded many times. The chain joins TRBV2 to TRBJ2-7, with D hard to call. The CDR3 has 11 residues. CDR1 SNHLY and CDR2 FYNNEI come from the germline V gene. V lost 4 bases to trimming and J lost 9 bases, with 10 bases between them. Here the CDR3 DNA reads TGTGCCAGCAGTGTAAGGCAGTCGCAGTACTTC. Protein sequence: CASSVRQSQYF.

The J gene is TRBJ2-7, the V gene TRBV9, with 9 bases that match TRBD1. Germline V gene lookup returns CDR1 SGDLS and CDR2 YYNGEE. The junction had 6 bases not matched to a gene; V was cut back by 0 bases and J by 5 bases. The CDR3 has 15 residues. The CDR3 loop is CASSVDGTGRDEQYF. The CDR3 DNA reads TGTGCCAGCAGCGTAGATGGGACAGGGCGCGACGAGCAGTACTTC.

The count of this clonotype is one. The junction differs from germline at one of its ends, possibly a read error. The gene calls are TRBV10-2 and TRBJ1-5; TRBD1 is a possible D gene (6 bases). The CDR3 contains 14 residues. The germline V gene has CDR1 WSHSY and CDR2 SAAADI. CDR3 DNA: TGCGCCATCAGTGAGGGGGGCGCGAGTCAGCCCCGGCATTTT. Translating gives CAISEGGASQPRHF.

The sample holds a few counts of this clonotype. The rearrangement uses TRBV7-9 and TRBJ1-4; D not certain. Trimming removed 1 base from V and 6 bases from J, with 21 bases in between. This CDR3 has 18 residues. CDR1 SEHNR and CDR2 FQNEAQ come from the germline V gene (reference sequence). The CDR3 here is CASSLDPRRRQKDEKLFF. CDR3 coding DNA: TGTGCCAGCAGCTTAGACCCCAGAAGACGGCAGAAAGATGAAAAACTGTTTTTT.

This chain links TRBV25-1 with TRBJ1-3; D unresolved. Germline CDR1 and CDR2: MGHDK and SYGVNS. CDR3 size: 15 residues. Trimming pared 11 bases from V and 1 base from J, leaving 18 bases between. The CDR3 nucleotides read TGTGCCTGGAGCCCCGGAGAATTTTCTGGAAACACCATATATTTT. This gives the protein CAWSPGEFSGNTIYF. Drawing the rest from reference TRBV25-1 and TRBJ1-3, the complete variable domain is EADIYQTPRYLVIGTGKKITLECSQTMGHDKMYWYQQDPGMELHLIHYSYGVNSTEKGDLSSESTVSRIRTEHFPLTLESARPSHTSQYLCAWSPGEFSGNTIYFGEGSWLTVV.

This clonotype was observed at least ten times. The chain is built from TRBV7-2 and TRBJ2-5; D is perhaps TRBD2 (6 bases). This CDR3 has 15 residues. The V gene lost 5 bases and the J gene lost 7 bases, with 20 bases spanning the gap. Per the germline V gene, CDR1 is SGHTA and CDR2 is FQGNSA. CDR3 in amino acids: CASSVGLGDWATQYF. CDR3 DNA: TGTGCCAGCAGCGTGGGCCTAGGGGACTGGGCGACCCAGTACTTC. The complete variable domain, with remaining parts taken from reference TRBV7-2 and TRBJ2-5, reads GAGVSQSPSNKVTEKGKDVELRCDPISGHTALYWYRQSLGQGLEFLIYFQGNSAPDKSGLPSDRFSAERTGGSVSTLTIQRTQQEDSAVYLCASSVGLGDWATQYFGPGTRLLVL.

This clonotype has a count of ten or more. The genes are TRBV29-1 and TRBJ1-2, with D unclear. This CDR3 spans 12 amino acids. Trimming stripped 8 bases from V and 4 bases from J, with 14 bases between. Germline lookup yields CDR1 SQVTM and CDR2 ANQGSEA. This CDR3 is CSSEKEGYGYTF. The CDR3, as DNA: TGCAGCTCCGAAAAGGAGGGCTATGGCTACACCTTC.